The entry below describes one TCR beta chain. Its target is unknown. These data originate in a study of identifying expanded T cells in peripheral blood. General observations from the study: Approximately 1.1 clones differed between technical replicates, versus around 15 and 19 over time. Clone count variance between roughly two-week samples rose with total template count.

Trimming pared 1 base from V and 7 bases from J, leaving 9 bases between. CDR1 and CDR2 (germline): SGHRS, YFSETQ. The CDR3 runs 14 residues. Libraries were prepared by immunoSEQ multiplex PCR; TCRdb keeps only in-frame clonotypes and omits some of them. This table has about 100,000 clones, around nine tenths appearing once. The chain employs TRBV5-1 and TRBJ1-6; a weak D match, TRBD1 (5 bases). The clonotype originates from a person aged 18-70 years in good health. The specimen was blood. This CDR3 is CASSLQGLNSPLHF. The CDR3 DNA is TGCGCCAGCAGCTTGCAGGGTTTAAATTCACCCCTCCACTTT.